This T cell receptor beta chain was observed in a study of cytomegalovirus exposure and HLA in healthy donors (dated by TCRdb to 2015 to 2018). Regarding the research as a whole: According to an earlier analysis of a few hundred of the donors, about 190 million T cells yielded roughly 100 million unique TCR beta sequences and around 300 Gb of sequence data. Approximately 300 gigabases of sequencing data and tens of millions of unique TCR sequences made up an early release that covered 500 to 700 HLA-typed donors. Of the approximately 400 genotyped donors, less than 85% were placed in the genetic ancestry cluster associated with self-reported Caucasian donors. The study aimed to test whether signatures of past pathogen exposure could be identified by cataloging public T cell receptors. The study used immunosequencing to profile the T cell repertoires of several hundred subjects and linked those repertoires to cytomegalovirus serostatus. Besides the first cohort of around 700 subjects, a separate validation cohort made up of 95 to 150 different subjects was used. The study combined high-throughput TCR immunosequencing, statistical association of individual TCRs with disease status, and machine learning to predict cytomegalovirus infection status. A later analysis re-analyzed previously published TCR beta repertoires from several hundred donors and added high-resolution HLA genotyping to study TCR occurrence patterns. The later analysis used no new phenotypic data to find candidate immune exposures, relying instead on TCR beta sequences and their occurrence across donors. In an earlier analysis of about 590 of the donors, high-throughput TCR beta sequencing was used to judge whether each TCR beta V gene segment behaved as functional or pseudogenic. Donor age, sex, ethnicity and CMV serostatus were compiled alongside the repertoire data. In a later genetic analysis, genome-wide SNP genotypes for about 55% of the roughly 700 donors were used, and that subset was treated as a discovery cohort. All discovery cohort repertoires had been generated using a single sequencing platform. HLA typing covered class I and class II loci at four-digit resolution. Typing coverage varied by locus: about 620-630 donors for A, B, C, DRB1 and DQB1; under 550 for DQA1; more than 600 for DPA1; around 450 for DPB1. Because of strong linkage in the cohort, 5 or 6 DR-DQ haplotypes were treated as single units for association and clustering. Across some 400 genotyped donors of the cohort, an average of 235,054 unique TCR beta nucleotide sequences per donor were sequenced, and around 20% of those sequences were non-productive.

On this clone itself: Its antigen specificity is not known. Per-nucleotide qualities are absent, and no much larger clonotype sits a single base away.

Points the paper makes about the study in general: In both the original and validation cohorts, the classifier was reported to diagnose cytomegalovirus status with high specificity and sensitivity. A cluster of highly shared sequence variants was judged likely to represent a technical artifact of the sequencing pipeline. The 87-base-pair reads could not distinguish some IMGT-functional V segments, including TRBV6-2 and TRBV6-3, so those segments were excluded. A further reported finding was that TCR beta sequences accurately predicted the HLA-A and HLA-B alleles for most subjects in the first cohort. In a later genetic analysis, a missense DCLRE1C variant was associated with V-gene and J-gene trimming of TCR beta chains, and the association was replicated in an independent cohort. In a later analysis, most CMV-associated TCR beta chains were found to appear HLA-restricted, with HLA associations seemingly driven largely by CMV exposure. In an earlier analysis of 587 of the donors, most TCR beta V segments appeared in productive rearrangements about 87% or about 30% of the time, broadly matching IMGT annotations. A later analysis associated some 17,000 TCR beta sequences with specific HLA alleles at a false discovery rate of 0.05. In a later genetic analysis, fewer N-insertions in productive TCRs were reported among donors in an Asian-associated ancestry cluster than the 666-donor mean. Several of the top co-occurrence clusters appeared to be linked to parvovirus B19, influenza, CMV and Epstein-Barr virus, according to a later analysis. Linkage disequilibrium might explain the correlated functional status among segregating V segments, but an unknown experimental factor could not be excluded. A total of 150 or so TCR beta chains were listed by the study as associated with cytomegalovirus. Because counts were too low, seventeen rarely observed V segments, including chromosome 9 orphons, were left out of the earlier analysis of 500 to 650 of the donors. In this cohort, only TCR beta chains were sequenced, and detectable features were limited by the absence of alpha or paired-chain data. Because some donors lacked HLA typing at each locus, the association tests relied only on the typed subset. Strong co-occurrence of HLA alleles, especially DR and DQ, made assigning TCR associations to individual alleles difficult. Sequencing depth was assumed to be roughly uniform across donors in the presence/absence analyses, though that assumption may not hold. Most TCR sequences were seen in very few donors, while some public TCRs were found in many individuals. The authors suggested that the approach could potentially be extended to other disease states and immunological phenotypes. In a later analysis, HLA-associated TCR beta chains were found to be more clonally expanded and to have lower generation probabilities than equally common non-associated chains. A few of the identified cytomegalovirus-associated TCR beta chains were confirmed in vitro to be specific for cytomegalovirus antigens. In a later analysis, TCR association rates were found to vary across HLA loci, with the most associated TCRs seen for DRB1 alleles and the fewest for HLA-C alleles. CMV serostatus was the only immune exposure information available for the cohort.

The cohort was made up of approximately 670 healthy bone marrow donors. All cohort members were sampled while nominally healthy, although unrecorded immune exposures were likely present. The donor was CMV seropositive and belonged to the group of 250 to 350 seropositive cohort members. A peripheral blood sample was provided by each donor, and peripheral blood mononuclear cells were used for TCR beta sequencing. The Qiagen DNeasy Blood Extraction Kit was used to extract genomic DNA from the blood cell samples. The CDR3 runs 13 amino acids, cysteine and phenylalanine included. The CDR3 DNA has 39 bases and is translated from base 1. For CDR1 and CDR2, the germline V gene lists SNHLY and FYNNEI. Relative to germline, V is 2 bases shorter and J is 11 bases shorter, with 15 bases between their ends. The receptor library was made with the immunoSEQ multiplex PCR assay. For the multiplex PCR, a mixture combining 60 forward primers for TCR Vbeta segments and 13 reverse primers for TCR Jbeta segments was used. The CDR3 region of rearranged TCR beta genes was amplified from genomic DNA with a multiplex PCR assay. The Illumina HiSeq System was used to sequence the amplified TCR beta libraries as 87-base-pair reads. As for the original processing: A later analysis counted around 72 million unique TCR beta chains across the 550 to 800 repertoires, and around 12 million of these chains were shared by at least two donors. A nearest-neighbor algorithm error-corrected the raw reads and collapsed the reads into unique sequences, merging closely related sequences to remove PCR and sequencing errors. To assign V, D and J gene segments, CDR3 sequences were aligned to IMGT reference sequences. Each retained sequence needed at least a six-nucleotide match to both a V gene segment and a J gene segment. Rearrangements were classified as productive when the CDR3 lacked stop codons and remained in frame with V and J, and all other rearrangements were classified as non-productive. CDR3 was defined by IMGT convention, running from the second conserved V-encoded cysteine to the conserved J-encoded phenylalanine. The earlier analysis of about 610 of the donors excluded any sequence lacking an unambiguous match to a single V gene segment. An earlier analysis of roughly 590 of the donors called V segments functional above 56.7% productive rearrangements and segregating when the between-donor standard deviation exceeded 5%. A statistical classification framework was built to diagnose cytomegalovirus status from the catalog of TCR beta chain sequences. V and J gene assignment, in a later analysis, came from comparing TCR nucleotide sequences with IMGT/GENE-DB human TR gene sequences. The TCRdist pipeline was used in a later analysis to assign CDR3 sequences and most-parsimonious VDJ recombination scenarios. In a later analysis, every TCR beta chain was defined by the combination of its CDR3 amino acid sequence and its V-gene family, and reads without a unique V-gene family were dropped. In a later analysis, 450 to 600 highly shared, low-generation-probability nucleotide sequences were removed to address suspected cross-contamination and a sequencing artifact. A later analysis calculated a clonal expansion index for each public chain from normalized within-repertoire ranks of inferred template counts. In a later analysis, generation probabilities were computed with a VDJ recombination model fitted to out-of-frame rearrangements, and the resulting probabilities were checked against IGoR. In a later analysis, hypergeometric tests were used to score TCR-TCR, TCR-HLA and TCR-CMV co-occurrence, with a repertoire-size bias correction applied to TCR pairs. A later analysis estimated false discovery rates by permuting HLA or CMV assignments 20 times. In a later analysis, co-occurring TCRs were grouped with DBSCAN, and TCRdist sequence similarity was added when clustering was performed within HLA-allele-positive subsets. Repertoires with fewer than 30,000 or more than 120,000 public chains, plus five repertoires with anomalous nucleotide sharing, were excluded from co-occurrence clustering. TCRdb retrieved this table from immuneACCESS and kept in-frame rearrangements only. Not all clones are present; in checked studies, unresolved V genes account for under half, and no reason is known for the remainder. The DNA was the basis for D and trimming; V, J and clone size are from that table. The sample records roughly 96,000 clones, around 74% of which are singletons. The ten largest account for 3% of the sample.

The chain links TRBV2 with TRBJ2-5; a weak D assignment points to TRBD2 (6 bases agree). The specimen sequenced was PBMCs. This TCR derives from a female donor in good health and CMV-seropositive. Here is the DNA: TGTGCCAGCAGTGAACAAAACACGGGGGAGCAGTACTTC. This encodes CASSEQNTGEQYF.